Presented here are 8 T cell receptor beta chains from one specimen sequenced in a study of blood T cell repertoires in COVID-19. The table came from immunoSEQ multiplex PCR; TCRdb's copy has only in-frame clones and leaves some out. The data contain about 97,000 clones, 80% to 90% of them singletons. Sequenced sample: peripheral blood. These receptors were obtained from a human donor in a cohort sampled during active COVID-19.

The chain joins TRBV9 to TRBJ1-5, with 7 bases aligning to TRBD1. Per the germline V gene, CDR1 is SGDLS and CDR2 is YYNGEE. The V and J ends lost 2 bases and 0 bases, in that order; junction bases with no gene match: 2. The CDR3 covers 15 residues. The CDR3 DNA reads as TGTGCCAGCAGCGTGACAGGGAATAGCAATCAGCCCCAGCATTTT. It yields the protein CASSVTGNSNQPQHF.

The chain recombines TRBV7-2 with TRBJ1-6, with unresolved D. CDR3 length equals 14 residues. Germline values: CDR1 SGHTA, CDR2 FQGNSA. Trimming took 0 bases from V and 7 from J, leaving 7 bases between them. The CDR3 DNA follows: TGTGCCAGCAGCTTAGCTCCCCTAAATTCACCCCTCCACTTT. Translating it yields CASSLAPLNSPLHF.

The chain carries TRBV27 and TRBJ2-7; 7 bases match TRBD1. Trimming took 0 bases from V and 0 from J; bases not matched to a gene: 5. The CDR3 is 16 residues long. The V gene's germline CDR1 is MNHEY and CDR2 SMNVEV (reference sequence). Written as DNA, the CDR3 is TGTGCCAGCAGTTTATCGACCCCAGGGGGCTCCTACGAGCAGTACTTC. Translated, it gives CASSLSTPGGSYEQYF.

This rearrangement joins TRBV19 to TRBJ2-7, with a possible D match to TRBD1 (8 bases). The germline V gene encodes CDR1 LNHDA and CDR2 SQIVND (reference sequence). The CDR3 runs 13 residues. V lost 5 bases, J lost 5 bases, and 13 bases lay in between. The CDR3, as DNA: TGTGCCAGTAGTCGGACAGGGAGGGACGAGCAGTACTTC. It is translated as CASSRTGRDEQYF.

V is TRBV7-9 and J is TRBJ2-1, with 8 bases aligning to TRBD1. Germline V gene data show CDR1 as SEHNR and CDR2 as FQNEAQ (reference sequence). The CDR3 contains 13 residues. After removal of 1 base from V and 9 bases from J, the junction contained 2 bases not matched to a gene. CDR3 sequence (DNA): TGTGCCAGCAGCTTAGGGGGGACAGGTGAGCAGTTCTTC. Protein sequence: CASSLGGTGEQFF. Full variable domain (outside the CDR3, taken from reference TRBV7-9 and TRBJ2-1): DTGVSQNPRHKITKRGQNVTFRCDPISEHNRLYWYRQTLGQGPEFLTYFQNEAQLEKSRLLSDRFSAERPKGSFSTLEIQRTEQGDSAMYLCASSLGGTGEQFFGPGTRLTVL.

V usage is TRBV27 and J usage is TRBJ2-1, with 9 bases fitting TRBD2. The junction had 8 bases not matched to a gene; V was cut back by 5 bases and J by 0 bases. There are 17 residues in the CDR3. Germline V gives CDR1 MNHEY, CDR2 SMNVEV (reference sequence). The CDR3 DNA reads TGTGCCAGCAGTACCTCCCTAGCGGGGCTCTCCTACAATGAGCAGTTCTTC. Amino acids: CASSTSLAGLSYNEQFF.

The chain couples TRBV2 to TRBJ1-6; D remains ambiguous. Trimming left V 7 bases short and J 3 bases short, with 13 bases between. The CDR3 covers 15 residues. Germline V lookup: CDR1 SNHLY, CDR2 FYNNEI. CDR3 loop: CASKGRGDYNSPLHF. CDR3 nucleotide sequence: TGTGCCAGCAAAGGACGGGGAGACTATAATTCACCCCTCCACTTT.

This clone appeared a few times. V usage is TRBV10-1 and J usage is TRBJ2-1; TRBD2 aligns across 9 bases. The germline V gene has CDR1 WNHNN and CDR2 SYGVQD (reference sequence). The CDR3 length is 17 residues. V dropped 3 bases and J dropped 4; count of bases not matched to a gene: 10. The CDR3 region is CASSDGMGLAGYNEQFF. CDR3 bases: TGCGCCAGCAGTGACGGAATGGGGCTAGCGGGATACAATGAGCAGTTCTTC.